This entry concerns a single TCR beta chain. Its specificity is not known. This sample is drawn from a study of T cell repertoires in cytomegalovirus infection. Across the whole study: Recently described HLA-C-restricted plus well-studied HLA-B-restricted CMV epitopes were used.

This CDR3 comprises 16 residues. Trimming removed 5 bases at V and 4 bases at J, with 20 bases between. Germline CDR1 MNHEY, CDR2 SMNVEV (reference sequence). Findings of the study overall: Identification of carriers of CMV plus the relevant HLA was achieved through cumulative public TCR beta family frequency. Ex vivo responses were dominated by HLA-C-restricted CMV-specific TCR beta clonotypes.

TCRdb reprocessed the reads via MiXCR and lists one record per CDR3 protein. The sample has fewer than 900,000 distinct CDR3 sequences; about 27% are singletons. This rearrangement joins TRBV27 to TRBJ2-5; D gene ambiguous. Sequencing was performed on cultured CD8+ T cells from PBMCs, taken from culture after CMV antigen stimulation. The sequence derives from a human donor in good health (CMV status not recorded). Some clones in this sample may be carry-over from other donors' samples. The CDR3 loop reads CASSGVPDPQGETQYF. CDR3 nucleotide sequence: TGTGCCAGCAGTGGGGTCCCCGACCCCCAAGGAGAGACCCAGTACTTC.